The 30 T cell receptor beta chains reported below all come from one sample, sequenced in a study of vaccination and CD4 T cells after COVID-19. Which antigens these TCRs recognize remains unknown. CD4+ T cells that had been cultured provided DNA sequenced with the Oncomine TCR Beta short-read assay. TCRdb passed the PCR reads through MiXCR, listing each CDR3 protein once. The sample gives approximately 24,000 distinct CDR3 sequences, about 40% of which show up once; approximately 11% is in the top ten. Treatment indicated: approximately nine-day PBMC culture with coronavirus spike peptide pools or control peptides (ViraFEST assay). The sequenced material came from CD4+ T cells from blood, cultured in vitro. The receptor source for this set is a human donor who had recovered from COVID-19.

V usage is TRBV5-1 and J usage is TRBJ1-5; 7 bases map to TRBD1. The V gene's germline CDR1 is SGHRS and CDR2 YFSETQ. Unmatched junction bases numbered 8, after V lost 1 base and J lost 4 bases. The CDR3 contains 16 residues. The CDR3 DNA is TGCGCCAGCAGCTTGACAGGGGAGGGAGCAAATCAGCCCCAGCATTTT. Translated, it gives CASSLTGEGANQPQHF.

This chain joins TRBV11-2 and TRBJ2-7; 10 nucleotides line up with TRBD2. Trimming took 1 base from V and 2 from J; bases not matched to a gene: 2. The CDR3 has 15 amino acids. Germline lookup yields CDR1 SGHAT and CDR2 FQNNGV. In DNA form, the CDR3 reads TGTGCCAGCAGCTTAGCGGGGACTAGCGCCTACGAGCAGTACTTC. It codes for CASSLAGTSAYEQYF.

This clonotype was observed a handful of times. The gene calls are TRBV2 and TRBJ1-5; D is unclear. The CDR3 has 14 amino acids. The ends were cut back, 2 bases at V and 6 bases at J, with 11 bases in the middle. Germline lookup yields CDR1 SNHLY and CDR2 FYNNEI. CDR3 DNA: TGTGCCAGCAGTGAAATGTCGGGGATTCAGCCCCAGCATTTT. Protein product: CASSEMSGIQPQHF.

The rearrangement links TRBV20-1 to TRBJ2-3; 10 nucleotides agree with TRBD1. V shed 5 bases, J shed 3 bases, and the junction held 8 bases outside the gene matches. From germline, CDR1 is DFQATT and CDR2 SNEGSKA (reference sequence). This CDR3 has 15 residues. CDR3 DNA sequence: TGCAGTGCTGCTGACAGGGGGCGGGTGACAGATACGCAGTATTTT. The encoded protein is CSAADRGRVTDTQYF.

This clonotype was counted only a few times. CDR3 coding DNA: TGTGCCAGCAGCACTCTCTACGAGCAGTACTTC. Translation: CASSTLYEQYF. The J gene is TRBJ2-7, the V gene TRBV21-1. TRBV21-1 is deemed a pseudogene. The CDR3 contains 11 residues.

This sequence joins TRBV28 and TRBJ2-7, with D perhaps TRBD1 (5 bases). The V end was cut by 2 bases, the J end by 3 bases, with 11 bases between. CDR3 size: 14 residues. Looked up from germline, CDR1 is MDHEN and CDR2 is SYDVKM. For the CDR3, the DNA is TGTGCCAGCAGTTTAGCGCAGGGTAACTACGAGCAGTACTTC. It codes for CASSLAQGNYEQYF. The whole variable domain, remainder taken from reference TRBV28 and TRBJ2-7, is DVKVTQSSRYLVKRTGEKVFLECVQDMDHENMFWYRQDPGLGLRLIYFSYDVKMKEKGDIPEGYSVSREKKERFSLILESASTNQTSMYLCASSLAQGNYEQYFGPGTRLTVT.

The chain is built from TRBV7-8 and TRBJ2-1, with 9 bases that match TRBD2. Trimming cost V 10 bases and J 7 bases; bases outside gene matches: 11. Germline V gene data show CDR1 as SGHVS and CDR2 as FQNEAQ. CDR3 length: 14 residues. The CDR3 sequence: CATGGGGEGNEQFF. The DNA of the CDR3 is TGTGCCACCGGCGGGGGGGGCGAAGGTAATGAGCAGTTCTTC.

This clonotype was detected a few times. The V call is TRBV20-1, the J call TRBJ2-2, with 7 bases aligning to TRBD2. Germline loops: CDR1 DFQATT, CDR2 SNEGSKA (reference sequence). This CDR3 has 17 amino acids. Trimming cost V 3 bases and J 9 bases; bases outside gene matches: 19. The DNA for the CDR3 is TGCAGTGCTAGGTCCCAATCGACCCGGGGGGTCCGCCGGGAGCTGTTTTTT. It codes for CSARSQSTRGVRRELFF.

Note on this clonotype: No conserved phenylalanine or tryptophan ends this CDR3, so it is likely a read error. V is TRBV9 and J is TRBJ2-5, with 10 positions matching TRBD2. The CDR3 is made up of 16 amino acids. V was clipped by 4 bases and J by 7 bases; unmatched bases: 13. Germline V gene sequence: CDR1 SGDLS, CDR2 YYNGEE. CDR3 loop: CASSYLPSGGALTQYS. The CDR3 DNA reads as TGTGCCAGCAGCTACCTACCCAGCGGGGGGGCGTTGACCCAGTACTCC.

The chain employs TRBV2 and TRBJ2-1, with D tentatively TRBD2 (7 bases). The V gene lost 6 bases and the J gene lost 8 bases, with 20 bases spanning the gap. Germline V gives CDR1 SNHLY, CDR2 FYNNEI. The CDR3 contains 15 residues. As DNA, the CDR3 is TGTGCCAGCAGCGTTCGGGGGGCCCCCCCCGATGAGCAGTTCTTC. Translating it yields CASSVRGAPPDEQFF.

This clonotype showed up just a few times. The rearrangement uses TRBV24-1 and TRBJ2-5; TRBD1 might be the D (6 bases). The ends were cut back, 3 bases at V and 0 bases at J, with 10 bases in the middle. The CDR3 runs to 15 residues. Looked up from germline, CDR1 is KGHDR and CDR2 is SFDVKD. The CDR3 spells CATSDPDRYQETQYF. The CDR3 DNA follows: TGTGCCACCAGTGATCCTGACAGGTACCAAGAGACCCAGTACTTC.

V usage is TRBV20-1 and J usage is TRBJ1-2; D not resolved. The CDR3 covers 12 residues. V lost 3 bases, J lost 0 bases, and 5 bases lay in between. Germline lookup yields CDR1 DFQATT and CDR2 SNEGSKA (reference sequence). DNA for the CDR3: TGCAGTGCTAGGGGCTCTAACTATGGCTACACCTTC. Protein product: CSARGSNYGYTF.

The chain uses TRBV4-2 and TRBJ2-7, with 8 bases matching TRBD2. The ends lost 0 bases at V and 2 bases at J; junction bases unmatched: 3. From germline, CDR1 is LGHNA and CDR2 YNFKEQ. The CDR3 totals 15 residues. The CDR3 DNA reads TGTGCCAGCAGCCAAGATGCCGGGAGGGCCTACGAGCAGTACTTC. The encoded protein is CASSQDAGRAYEQYF.

V is TRBV6-1 and J is TRBJ1-2; D gene uncertain. Germline V gene lookup returns CDR1 MNHNS and CDR2 SASEGT. The V and J ends lost 10 bases and 5 bases respectively, with 14 bases between them. The CDR3 contains 12 residues. For the CDR3, the DNA is TGTGCCACCGGCGTATCGATTTATGGCTACACCTTC. As protein: CATGVSIYGYTF.

The chain combines TRBV12-3 or TRBV12-4 with TRBJ1-2, with D possibly TRBD1 on 6 matching bases. CDR3 size: 14 residues. V dropped 5 bases and J dropped 0 bases, with 10 bases sitting between them. CDR3 residues: CASSTGSTNYGYTF. The CDR3 DNA reads as TGTGCCAGCAGTACAGGGAGCACTAACTATGGCTACACCTTC.

The chain links TRBV9 to TRBJ1-6; D gene unclear. CDR1 and CDR2 (germline): SGDLS, YYNGEE. The germline V and J ends were trimmed by 4 bases and 10 bases, with 12 bases remaining between them. This CDR3 is 13 amino acids long. In nucleotides, the CDR3 is TGTGCCAGCAGCTCCGCGGTGGGCTCACCCCTCCACTTT. Translation: CASSSAVGSPLHF.

CDR3 loop: CASSPTGFQETQYF. The CDR3 DNA reads as TGCGCCAGCAGCCCTACAGGGTTCCAGGAGACCCAGTACTTC. The V gene is TRBV4-3, the J gene TRBJ2-5; D may be TRBD1 (6 bases). Germline V gene sequence: CDR1 LGHNA, CDR2 YSLEER. The length of the CDR3 is 14 residues. The ends were cut back, 4 bases at V and 5 bases at J, with 14 bases in the middle.

The chain uses TRBV7-9 and TRBJ2-5, with D uncertain. V shed 1 base and J shed 5 bases, with 11 bases lying between them. There are 14 residues in the CDR3. Germline CDR1 and CDR2: SEHNR and FQNEAQ (reference sequence). CDR3 region: CASSLEMIMETQYF. In nucleotides, the CDR3 is TGTGCCAGCAGCTTAGAGATGATCATGGAGACCCAGTACTTC. Looking up the rest from reference TRBV7-9 and TRBJ2-5 gives the full variable domain: DTGVSQNPRHKITKRGQNVTFRCDPISEHNRLYWYRQTLGQGPEFLTYFQNEAQLEKSRLLSDRFSAERPKGSFSTLEIQRTEQGDSAMYLCASSLEMIMETQYFGPGTRLLVL.

This clonotype occurred once. The gene calls are TRBV7-8 and TRBJ2-3; no firm D call. This CDR3 is 14 amino acids long. Per the germline V gene, CDR1 is SGHVS and CDR2 is FQNEAQ. The V gene lost 1 base and the J gene lost 7 bases, with 12 bases spanning the gap. The CDR3, as DNA: TGTGCCAGCAGCTTAGGATCAGTAGCCTATACGCAGTATTTT. It translates to CASSLGSVAYTQYF.

This chain connects TRBV20-1 to TRBJ1-1, with TRBD1 identical over 12 bases. The CDR3 loop spans 18 amino acids. Germline V gene sequence: CDR1 DFQATT, CDR2 SNEGSKA (reference sequence). After removal of 0 bases from V and 7 bases from J, the junction contained 15 bases not matched to a gene. CDR3 amino acids: CSARDVRDRGRGRDEAFF. DNA for the CDR3: TGCAGTGCTAGAGATGTTAGGGACAGGGGGCGCGGCAGGGATGAAGCTTTCTTT.

This clonotype came up a few times. The V call is TRBV7-9, the J call TRBJ2-3; 8 bases are shared with TRBD1. In germline, CDR1 is SEHNR, CDR2 FQNEAQ (reference sequence). The V segment lost 6 bases and the J segment 2 bases; nucleotides outside the gene matches: 10. This CDR3 region has 16 residues. The CDR3 region is CASSSYQGALTDTQYF. As DNA, the CDR3 is TGTGCCAGCAGTTCATACCAGGGGGCACTCACAGATACGCAGTATTTT.

This clonotype occurred a few times. The chain couples TRBV6-2 or TRBV6-3 to TRBJ2-7; 13 positions match TRBD2. The CDR3 is 13 amino acids. The ends lost 8 bases at V and 8 bases at J; junction bases unmatched: 6. Germline V lookup: CDR1 MNHEY, CDR2 SVGEGT. CDR3 sequence reads: CASLTSGRRKQYF. The CDR3 region has the DNA TGTGCCAGCTTGACTAGCGGGAGGCGTAAGCAGTACTTC.

This clonotype was seen a handful of times. This chain uses TRBV11-2 with TRBJ2-5, with D perhaps assigned TRBD1 or TRBD2 (5 bases each). V was cut by 6 bases and J by 7 bases, with 18 bases left in between. CDR3 length: 14 residues. Germline CDR1 is SGHAT and CDR2 is FQNNGV. The CDR3 sequence is CASRRVGTEGTQYF. CDR3 sequence (DNA): TGTGCCAGCAGACGGGTCGGGACCGAGGGGACCCAGTACTTC.

This sequence joins TRBV24-1 and TRBJ1-2; 8 nucleotides align to TRBD1. This CDR3 spans 16 amino acids. Germline V gene sequence: CDR1 KGHDR, CDR2 SFDVKD. Germline trimming cut 4 bases from V and 2 bases from J; bases unmatched to any gene: 8. CDR3 sequence reads: CATSDPRQGRNYGYTF. In nucleotides, the CDR3 is TGTGCCACCAGTGACCCGAGACAGGGGAGAAACTATGGCTACACCTTC.

J is TRBJ2-3 and V is TRBV4-2; no firm D call. This CDR3 contains 17 residues. The germline CDR1 and CDR2 sequences are LGHNA and YNFKEQ. V shed 3 bases and J shed 1 base, with 17 bases lying between them. The CDR3 DNA sequence: TGTGCCAGCAGCCAGGACGCCCTACTCATCGGCACAGATACGCAGTATTTT. Amino acid sequence: CASSQDALLIGTDTQYF.

The chain uses TRBV20-1 and TRBJ1-5; D is unclear. Germline-derived CDR1 and CDR2 are DFQATT and SNEGSKA (reference sequence). CDR3 size: 13 residues. Trimming left V 3 bases short and J 4 bases short, with 10 bases between. The CDR3: CSARSHGNQPQHF. As DNA, the CDR3 is TGCAGTGCTAGGTCCCATGGGAATCAGCCCCAGCATTTT.

The rearrangement joins TRBV21-1 to TRBJ2-1. TRBV21-1 is flagged as a pseudogene. The CDR3 length is 12 residues. The CDR3 nucleotides read TGTGCCAGCTGCCAGCACCTCGATGAGCAGTTCTTC. Its translation is CASCQHLDEQFF.

The rearrangement joins TRBV6-1 to TRBJ1-1; 7 bases map to TRBD1. This CDR3 is built from 19 residues. The junction had 21 bases not matched to a gene; V was cut back by 8 bases and J by 0 bases. CDR1 and CDR2 (germline): MNHNS, SASEGT. DNA of the CDR3: TGTGCCAGCTTCCGACTTACAAGGGCAGGGGGGGTCATGAACACTGAAGCTTTCTTT. This translates into CASFRLTRAGGVMNTEAFF.

This rearrangement joins TRBV5-4 to TRBJ1-1; TRBD1 agrees at 9 bases. CDR1 SGHNT and CDR2 YYREEE come from the germline V gene (reference sequence). The CDR3 covers 16 residues. V shed 4 bases and J 5 bases; nucleotides not matched to a gene: 12. The DNA of the CDR3 is TGTGCCAGCAGCAAAAAGAACAGGGGGCTAGGTACTGAAGCTTTCTTT. Its translation is CASSKKNRGLGTEAFF.

The rearrangement joins TRBV19 to TRBJ1-1; D might be TRBD1 (6 bases). V lost 7 bases, J lost 4 bases, and 10 bases lay in between. The CDR3 contains 12 residues. CDR1 and CDR2 (germline): LNHDA, SQIVND (reference sequence). CDR3 sequence: CASTEGGTEAFF. In nucleotides, the CDR3 is TGTGCCAGTACCGAAGGGGGCACTGAAGCTTTCTTT.